This T cell receptor beta chain was observed in a study of blood T cell repertoires in COVID-19. Under the authors' procedure: Reference gene primer amplification gave estimated nucleated cell counts. The repertoire was sequenced with immunoSEQ multiplex PCR; TCRdb's copy has only in-frame clones and lacks some. V, J and clone size reflect that table, while D and trimming were determined from the DNA. The table shows 150,000 or so clones, with roughly 80% occurring only once. This clone was observed a handful of times. CDR3 length equals 15 residues. Germline values: CDR1 LNHNV, CDR2 YYDKDF (reference sequence). Trimming removed 3 bases from V and 4 bases from J, with 14 bases in between.

The V gene is TRBV15, the J gene TRBJ2-3; tentative D call: TRBD1 (6 bases). The sequence was collected from a woman aged 55-70 years with acute or convalescent COVID-19. Sequencing was carried out using peripheral blood. The CDR3: CATSRGQPNADTQYF. Written as DNA, the CDR3 is TGTGCCACCAGCAGGGGACAACCGAACGCAGATACGCAGTATTTT. Supplemented by reference TRBV15 and TRBJ2-3, the full variable domain reads DAMVIQNPRYQVTQFGKPVTLSCSQTLNHNVMYWYQQKSSQAPKLLFHYYDKDFNNEADTPDNFQSRRPNTSFCFLDIRSPGLGDTAMYLCATSRGQPNADTQYFGPGTRLTVL.